The entry that follows covers one T cell receptor (beta chain) sequence. Its antigen target is currently unknown. A read error may produce the germline difference seen at one junction end. In the same sample, other DNA sequences code for this CDR3. The data are from a study of cytomegalovirus exposure and HLA in healthy donors (dated by TCRdb to about 2017). Context from the whole study: An earlier analysis of 587 of the donors reported about 280 Gb of sequence data and 100 million to 120 million unique TCR beta sequences obtained from around 190 million T cells. An early release covering more than 500 HLA-typed donors comprised about 300 gigabases of sequencing data and approximately 85 million unique TCR sequences. Rather than using new phenotypic data, the later analysis identified candidate immune exposures from TCR beta sequences and from how often those sequences occurred across donors. On average, 235,054 unique TCR beta nucleotide sequences were sequenced per donor among roughly 430 genotyped donors of the cohort, with around 19% of those sequences being non-productive. The aim of the study was to test whether cataloging public T cell receptors could identify signatures of past pathogen exposure. The study profiled the T cell repertoires of about 720 subjects by immunosequencing and related them to cytomegalovirus serostatus. To predict cytomegalovirus infection status, the study combined high-throughput TCR immunosequencing, statistical association of individual TCRs with disease status, and machine learning. In a later genetic analysis, genome-wide SNP genotypes for about three fifths of the roughly 670 donors were used, and that subset was treated as a discovery cohort. HLA typing included class I and class II loci at four-digit resolution. Besides the first cohort of roughly 700 subjects, a separate validation cohort made up of 95 to 150 different subjects was used. Among the roughly 400 genotyped donors, approximately 77% belonged to the genetic ancestry cluster associated with self-reported Caucasian donors. About 5 DR-DQ haplotypes were handled as single units for association and clustering, since linkage in the cohort was strong. To study patterns of TCR occurrence, a later analysis re-analyzed previously published TCR beta repertoires from 700 or so donors and added high-resolution HLA genotyping. Alongside the repertoire data, information on donor age, sex, ethnicity and CMV serostatus was compiled. An earlier analysis of 587 of the donors used high-throughput TCR beta sequencing to judge whether each TCR beta V gene segment behaved as functional or pseudogenic. The number of donors typed differed by locus, with about 629-640 for A, B, C, DRB1 and DQB1, 522 for DQA1, 606 for DPA1, and around 450 for DPB1. Every discovery cohort repertoire had been produced on one sequencing platform.

The library was generated by the immunoSEQ multiplex PCR assay. For the multiplex PCR, a mixture combining 60 forward primers for TCR Vbeta segments and 13 reverse primers for TCR Jbeta segments was used. The CDR3 region of rearranged TCR beta genes was amplified from genomic DNA with a multiplex PCR assay. The amplified TCR beta libraries were sequenced on the Illumina HiSeq System as 87-base-pair reads. The authors processed their data as follows. A later analysis counted about 80 million unique TCR beta chains across the 550 to 700 repertoires, and 9.5 million to 11 million of these chains were shared by at least two donors. Raw reads were error-corrected and collapsed into unique sequences with a nearest-neighbor algorithm that merged closely related sequences to remove PCR and sequencing errors. Alignment of CDR3 sequences to IMGT reference sequences was used to assign V, D and J gene segments. For a sequence to be retained, a match of at least six nucleotides was required to both a V gene segment and a J gene segment. A rearrangement was called productive if the CDR3 had no stop codons and remained in frame with V and J, and every other rearrangement was called non-productive. CDR3 was defined according to IMGT convention as the region running from the second conserved V-encoded cysteine to the conserved J-encoded phenylalanine. The earlier analysis of more than 450 of the donors excluded sequences that lacked an unambiguous match to a single V gene segment. An earlier analysis of several hundred of the donors called V segments functional above 56.7% productive rearrangements and segregating when the between-donor standard deviation exceeded 5%. To diagnose cytomegalovirus status from the catalog of TCR beta chain sequences, a statistical classification framework was built. In a later analysis, V and J genes were assigned by comparing TCR nucleotide sequences against IMGT/GENE-DB human TR gene sequences. The TCRdist pipeline was used in a later analysis to assign CDR3 sequences and most-parsimonious VDJ recombination scenarios. In a later analysis, every TCR beta chain was defined by the combination of its CDR3 amino acid sequence and its V-gene family, and reads without a unique V-gene family were dropped. To address suspected cross-contamination and a sequencing artifact, a later analysis removed a few hundred highly shared, low-generation-probability nucleotide sequences. A later analysis calculated a clonal expansion index for each public chain from normalized within-repertoire ranks of inferred template counts. A later analysis computed generation probabilities with a VDJ recombination model fitted to out-of-frame rearrangements, and checked the results against IGoR. In a later analysis, TCR-TCR, TCR-HLA and TCR-CMV co-occurrence was scored with hypergeometric tests, and a repertoire-size bias correction was applied to TCR pairs. To estimate false discovery rates, a later analysis permuted the HLA or CMV assignments 20 times. A later analysis grouped co-occurring TCRs with DBSCAN, adding TCRdist sequence similarity when clustering within HLA-allele-positive subsets. Repertoires with fewer than 30,000 or more than 120,000 public chains were left out of co-occurrence clustering, as were a handful of repertoires with anomalous nucleotide sharing. TCRdb holds this immuneACCESS table with in-frame rearrangements only. Some clones are missing; in checked studies, unresolved V genes explain under half, and the rest has no known cause. The V and J calls and clone size come from that table; D and trimming were worked out from the DNA. The sample includes under 200,000 clones, with around 75% observed a single time. 6% of the sample belongs to the ten largest clones.

The CDR3 contains 14 residues, cysteine and phenylalanine counted. Of all the DNA, just the CDR3 is kept, 42 bases in frame from base 1. CDR1 SGHRS and CDR2 YFSETQ are derived from the germline V gene. The study at large found these results: Presence/absence analyses assumed roughly uniform sequencing depth across donors, an assumption that may not hold. The sequencing pipeline was judged likely to have produced a cluster of highly shared sequence variants as a technical artifact. Immune exposure information for the cohort was limited to CMV serostatus. Most TCR sequences were seen in very few donors, while some public TCRs were found in many individuals. Linkage disequilibrium might explain the correlated functional status among segregating V segments, but an unknown experimental factor could not be excluded. A later analysis found that most CMV-associated TCR beta chains appeared HLA-restricted, with HLA associations seemingly driven largely by CMV exposure. When HLA alleles, especially DR and DQ, strongly co-occurred, TCR associations were difficult to assign to individual alleles. HLA typing was unavailable for some donors at each locus, so association tests used only the typed subset. In a later analysis, several top co-occurrence clusters were reported to appear linked to parvovirus B19, influenza, CMV and Epstein-Barr virus. In vitro tests confirmed that a few of the cytomegalovirus-associated TCR beta chains recognize cytomegalovirus antigens. The study listed 170 or so TCR beta chains as associated with cytomegalovirus. In a later analysis, the rate of TCR association differed among HLA loci, with DRB1 alleles having the most associated TCRs and HLA-C alleles having the fewest. A further reported finding was that TCR beta sequences accurately predicted the HLA-A and HLA-B alleles for most subjects in the first cohort. Because the 87-base-pair reads could not distinguish some IMGT-functional V segments, including TRBV6-2 and TRBV6-3, those segments were excluded. This cohort had only TCR beta chains sequenced, and the lack of alpha or paired-chain data limited which features could be detected. Compared with the approximately 600-donor mean, donors in an Asian-associated ancestry cluster had fewer N-insertions in productive TCRs, according to a later genetic analysis. A later analysis associated 16,951 TCR beta sequences with specific HLA alleles at a false discovery rate of 0.05. Broadly in line with IMGT annotations, most TCR beta V segments showed up in productive rearrangements about 90% or about 30% of the time in an earlier analysis of 450 to 750 of the donors. A later genetic analysis associated a missense DCLRE1C variant with V-gene and J-gene trimming of TCR beta chains, and an independent cohort replicated the association. In a later analysis, HLA-associated TCR beta chains showed more clonal expansion and lower generation probabilities than non-associated chains that were equally common. It was suggested by the authors that the approach could potentially be generalized to other disease states and immunological phenotypes. Cytomegalovirus status was reported to be diagnosed by the classifier with high specificity and sensitivity in both the original and validation cohorts. The earlier analysis of approximately 540 of the donors excluded over 15 rarely observed V segments, including chromosome 9 orphons, because counts were too low.

The cohort comprised under 700 healthy bone marrow donors. At the time of sampling, every cohort member was nominally healthy, though immune exposures that went unrecorded were likely present. The donor tested CMV seropositive and was one of the 289 seropositive cohort members. A peripheral blood sample was collected from each donor, and TCR beta sequencing was performed on peripheral blood mononuclear cells. Genomic DNA was extracted from the blood cell samples with the Qiagen DNeasy Blood Extraction Kit. The V and J segments used are TRBV5-1 and TRBJ2-2, with TRBD2 as a weak D call on 5 bases. The clonotype originates from a woman in her 30s in good health and CMV-seropositive. The material sequenced was PBMCs. The DNA reads as follows: TGCGCCAGCAGCCGATTAACAGATACCGGGGAGCTGTTCTTT. Translated, it gives CASSRLTDTGELFF.